This note documents a single T cell receptor beta chain sequence. These data belong to a study of Ad26.COV2.S vaccination and SARS-CoV-2 variants. Treatment denoted: around 19 received Ad26.COV2.S at low or high dose, single or two shots; a few received placebo; per-sample allocation not given. Sampling was performed 63 days after the first vaccine or placebo injection. Clones were sequenced by immunoSEQ multiplex PCR, and TCRdb holds only the in-frame ones, with some missing. The table has hundreds of thousands of clones, about 87% seen once. V shed 2 bases and J 6 bases; nucleotides not matched to a gene: 7. This CDR3 spans 16 amino acids. Germline assignment: CDR1 MNHEY and CDR2 SVGEGT.

The chain carries TRBV6-2 or TRBV6-3 and TRBJ2-3; TRBD2 aligns across 11 bases. This TCR came from a person aged 18-65 years who received the Ad26.COV2.S COVID-19 vaccine or a placebo. The sequencing here drew on peripheral blood, taken in a trial of Ad26.COV2.S vaccine versus placebo. CDR3 in DNA: TGTGCCAGCAGTTACGTAGCGGGGGGGCCTCGGGATACGCAGTATTTT. Amino acid sequence: CASSYVAGGPRDTQYF.